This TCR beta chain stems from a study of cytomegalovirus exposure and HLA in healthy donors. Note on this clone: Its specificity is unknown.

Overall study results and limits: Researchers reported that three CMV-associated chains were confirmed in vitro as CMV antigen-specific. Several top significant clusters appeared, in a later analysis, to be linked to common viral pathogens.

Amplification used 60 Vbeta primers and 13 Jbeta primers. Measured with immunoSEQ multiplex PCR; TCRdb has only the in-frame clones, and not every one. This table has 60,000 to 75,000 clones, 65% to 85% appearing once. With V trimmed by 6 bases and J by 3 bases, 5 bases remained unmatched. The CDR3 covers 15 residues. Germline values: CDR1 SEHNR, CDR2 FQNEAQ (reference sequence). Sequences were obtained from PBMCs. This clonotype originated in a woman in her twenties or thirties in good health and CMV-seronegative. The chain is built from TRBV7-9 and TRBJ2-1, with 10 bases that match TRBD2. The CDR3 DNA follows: TGTGCCAGCAGACCCGGGACTAGCGTCTACAATGAGCAGTTCTTC. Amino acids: CASRPGTSVYNEQFF. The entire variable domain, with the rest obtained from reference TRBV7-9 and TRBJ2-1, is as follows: DTGVSQNPRHKITKRGQNVTFRCDPISEHNRLYWYRQTLGQGPEFLTYFQNEAQLEKSRLLSDRFSAERPKGSFSTLEIQRTEQGDSAMYLCASRPGTSVYNEQFFGPGTRLTVL.